What follows describes a single T cell receptor beta chain. Its antigen is undetermined. TCRdb used MiXCR to reprocess the reads, holding one entry per CDR3 protein. Among hundreds of thousands of distinct CDR3 sequences listed, roughly a third were seen once. This sample stems from a study of T cell repertoires in cytomegalovirus infection. Across the study: CMV epitopes, recently identified HLA-C-restricted and well-studied HLA-B-restricted, were used. Study conclusions and caveats: The ex vivo response was dominated by HLA-C-restricted CMV-specific TCR beta clonotypes.

The CDR3 is made up of 15 amino acids. V gave up 7 bases and J gave up 0 bases, with 14 bases separating them. Germline-derived CDR1 and CDR2 are SEHNR and FQNEAQ (reference sequence). The gene calls are TRBV7-9 and TRBJ2-3, with TRBD1 as a possible D gene (6 bases). This clonotype was sampled from a human donor in good health (CMV status not recorded). Some clones in this sample may be carry-over from other donors' samples. The material sequenced was cultured CD8+ T cells from PBMCs, taken from culture after CMV antigen stimulation. This chain's CDR3 is CASTQRQGSTDTQYF. The CDR3 bases are TGTGCCAGCACCCAAAGGCAGGGGAGCACAGATACGCAGTATTTT. Looking up the rest from reference TRBV7-9 and TRBJ2-3 gives the full variable domain: DTGVSQNPRHKITKRGQNVTFRCDPISEHNRLYWYRQTLGQGPEFLTYFQNEAQLEKSRLLSDRFSAERPKGSFSTLEIQRTEQGDSAMYLCASTQRQGSTDTQYFGPGTRLTVL.